This T cell receptor (beta chain) originates from a study of cytomegalovirus exposure and HLA in healthy donors. Use of 60 Vbeta and 13 Jbeta primers characterized the PCR. Only in-frame clones appear in the TCRdb table, and some are missing; sequencing was by immunoSEQ multiplex PCR. The repertoire holds 210,000 or so clones, with 77% as singletons. From germline, CDR1 is MNHNY and CDR2 SVGAGI (reference sequence). The V and J ends lost 2 bases and 7 bases, in that order; junction bases with no gene match: 6. The CDR3 runs 16 residues. Sequenced input: PBMCs. The rearrangement links TRBV6-6 to TRBJ1-5, with 12 bases lining up with TRBD1. The TCR originated in a woman aged 60-70 years in good health and CMV-seropositive. The CDR3 DNA reads TGTGCCAGCAGTTACAGGGACAGGGGGCATAGGCAGCCCCAGCATTTT. It translates to CASSYRDRGHRQPQHF.